This T cell receptor (beta chain) was retrieved from a study of blood T cell repertoires in COVID-19. Study information: Material from acute and convalescent COVID-19 was sourced from the United States, Italy and Spain. Sources were T cells, B-cell-depleted T cells, or PBMCs; the material itself was cDNA or gDNA.

Trimming cost V 2 bases and J 6 bases, with 7 bases left between them. Germline V CDR1 and CDR2: LNHDA, SQIVND (reference sequence). The CDR3 spans 13 residues. Original handling: Researchers report that nucleated cell counts were estimated from reference gene primer amplification. Only in-frame clones appear in the TCRdb table, and some are missing; sequencing was by immunoSEQ multiplex PCR. V and J calls and clone size are as listed in that table; D and trimming were resolved from the DNA. Here the sample spans over 200,000 clones, 75% to 90% being singletons. This clone was seen only a few times. This sequence joins TRBV19 and TRBJ2-2, with D hard to call. The TCR sequence derives from a human donor in a cohort sampled during active COVID-19. The sequencing input was peripheral blood. DNA for the CDR3: TGTGCCAGTAGTATAATGGCTCCCGGGGAGCTGTTTTTT. Its protein is CASSIMAPGELFF. The whole variable domain, filled in from reference TRBV19 and TRBJ2-2, reads DGGITQSPKYLFRKEGQNVTLSCEQNLNHDAMYWYRQDPGQGLRLIYYSQIVNDFQKGDIAEGYSVSREKKESFPLTVTSAQKNPTAFYLCASSIMAPGELFFGEGSRLTVL.